This T cell receptor (beta chain) was profiled in a study of vaccination and CD4 T cells after COVID-19. Study background: Samples after vaccination came a median roughly 74 days past dose two, ranging 14 to 241.

In its sample, this clonotype was seen a few times. Its target is unknown. Sequencing of the DNA from cultured CD4+ T cells was carried out with the Oncomine TCR Beta short-read assay. A single record per CDR3 protein comes from TCRdb applying MiXCR to the PCR reads. Among roughly 15,000 distinct CDR3 sequences listed, less than 50% were seen once. Looked up from germline, CDR1 is LGHNA and CDR2 is YSLEER. Losses at the gene ends were 0 bases for V and 6 bases for J; bases not matched to a gene: 4. This CDR3 comprises 16 residues. Documented treatment: approximately 10-day PBMC culture with coronavirus spike peptide pools or control peptides (ViraFEST assay). Following expansion of antigen-specific T cells with peptide pools, ViraFEST then sequenced TCRs.

The J gene is TRBJ2-2, the V gene TRBV4-3; 10 bases align to TRBD2. Sequencing was performed on CD4+ T cells from blood, cultured in vitro. The source is a human donor who had recovered from COVID-19. The CDR3 DNA reads TGCGCCAGCAGCCAAGATCCAGCGGGGGGGGCCGGGGAGCTGTTTTTT. Translating it yields CASSQDPAGGAGELFF.